What follows describes a single T cell receptor (beta chain). Its specificity is unknown. The data derive from a study of cytomegalovirus exposure and HLA in healthy donors. Trimming removed 2 bases from V and 7 bases from J; junction bases left unmatched: 13. Germline V gives CDR1 SGHNT, CDR2 YYREEE (reference sequence). The CDR3 spans 17 residues. Study-wide findings and caveats: Prior analysis indicated that the majority of TCR beta V segments exhibited productivity approximately 90% or approximately 30% of the time.

Primers included in the PCR were 60 Vbeta and 13 Jbeta primers. The table came from immunoSEQ multiplex PCR; TCRdb's copy has only in-frame clones and leaves some out. The sample totals 96,000 or so clones. The sequenced sample was PBMCs. J is TRBJ2-2 and V is TRBV5-4; TRBD1 agrees at 8 bases. This sequence was found in a woman in her thirties in good health and CMV-seronegative. Written as DNA, the CDR3 is TGTGCCAGCAGCTTATCAGGGGGCGTATATTTTGGCGGGGAGCTGTTTTTT. Residues: CASSLSGGVYFGGELFF.